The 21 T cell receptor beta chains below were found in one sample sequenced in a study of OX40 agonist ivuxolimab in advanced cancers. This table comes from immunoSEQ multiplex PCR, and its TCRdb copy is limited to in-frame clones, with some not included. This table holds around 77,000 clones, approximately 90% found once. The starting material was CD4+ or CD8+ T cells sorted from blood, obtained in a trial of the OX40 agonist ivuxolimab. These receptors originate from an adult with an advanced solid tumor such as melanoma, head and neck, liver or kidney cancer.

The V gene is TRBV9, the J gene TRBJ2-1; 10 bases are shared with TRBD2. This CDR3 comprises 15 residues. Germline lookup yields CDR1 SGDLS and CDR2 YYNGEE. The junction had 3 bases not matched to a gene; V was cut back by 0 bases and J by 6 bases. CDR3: CASSVVAGGPNEQFF. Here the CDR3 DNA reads TGTGCCAGCAGCGTAGTAGCGGGGGGACCCAATGAGCAGTTCTTC.

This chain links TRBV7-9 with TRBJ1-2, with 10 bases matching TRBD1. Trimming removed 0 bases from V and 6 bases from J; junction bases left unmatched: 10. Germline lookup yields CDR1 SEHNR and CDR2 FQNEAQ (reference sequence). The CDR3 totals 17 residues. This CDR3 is CASSLATNGQGEDGYTF. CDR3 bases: TGTGCCAGCAGCTTAGCGACAAATGGACAGGGGGAGGATGGCTACACCTTC.

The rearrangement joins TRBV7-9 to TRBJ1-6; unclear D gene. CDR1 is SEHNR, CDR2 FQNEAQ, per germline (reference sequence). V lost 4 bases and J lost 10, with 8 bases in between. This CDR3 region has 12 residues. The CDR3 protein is CASSSDPSPLHF. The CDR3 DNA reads TGTGCCAGCAGCTCCGACCCGTCACCCCTCCACTTT. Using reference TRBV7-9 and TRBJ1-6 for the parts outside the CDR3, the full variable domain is DTGVSQNPRHKITKRGQNVTFRCDPISEHNRLYWYRQTLGQGPEFLTYFQNEAQLEKSRLLSDRFSAERPKGSFSTLEIQRTEQGDSAMYLCASSSDPSPLHFGNGTRLTVT.

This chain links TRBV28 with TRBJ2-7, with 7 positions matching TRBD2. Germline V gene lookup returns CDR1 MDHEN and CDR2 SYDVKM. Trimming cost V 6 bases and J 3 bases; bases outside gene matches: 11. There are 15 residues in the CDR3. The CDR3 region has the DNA TGTGCCAGCAGCCCGGGACTAAGGGGCCGCTACGAGCAGTACTTC. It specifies CASSPGLRGRYEQYF.

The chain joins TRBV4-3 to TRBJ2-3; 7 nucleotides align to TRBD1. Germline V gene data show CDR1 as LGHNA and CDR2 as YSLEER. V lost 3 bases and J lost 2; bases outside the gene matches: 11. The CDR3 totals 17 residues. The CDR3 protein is CASSHSAPGGFTDTQYF. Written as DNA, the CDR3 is TGCGCCAGCAGCCACTCTGCCCCAGGGGGTTTCACAGATACGCAGTATTTT.

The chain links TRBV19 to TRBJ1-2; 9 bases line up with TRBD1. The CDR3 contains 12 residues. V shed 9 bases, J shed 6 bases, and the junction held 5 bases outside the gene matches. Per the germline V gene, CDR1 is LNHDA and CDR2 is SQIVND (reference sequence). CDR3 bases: TGTGCCAGCTCCCGGGACAGGGATGGCTACACCTTC. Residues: CASSRDRDGYTF. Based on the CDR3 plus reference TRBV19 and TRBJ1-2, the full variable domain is DGGITQSPKYLFRKEGQNVTLSCEQNLNHDAMYWYRQDPGQGLRLIYYSQIVNDFQKGDIAEGYSVSREKKESFPLTVTSAQKNPTAFYLCASSRDRDGYTFGSGTRLTVV.

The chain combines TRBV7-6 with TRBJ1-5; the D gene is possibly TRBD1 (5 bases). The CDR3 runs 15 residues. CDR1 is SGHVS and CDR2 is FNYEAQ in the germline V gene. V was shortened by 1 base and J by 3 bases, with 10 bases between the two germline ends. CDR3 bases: TGTGCCAGCAGCTTAGGGTGGGGGGTCAATCAGCCCCAGCATTTT. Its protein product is CASSLGWGVNQPQHF.

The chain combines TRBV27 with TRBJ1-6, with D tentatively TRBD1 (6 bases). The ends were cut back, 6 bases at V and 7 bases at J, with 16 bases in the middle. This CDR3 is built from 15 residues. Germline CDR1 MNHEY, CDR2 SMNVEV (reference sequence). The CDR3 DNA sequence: TGTGCCAGCAGCCGGACCCCAGGGGACAATTCACCCCTCCACTTT. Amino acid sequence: CASSRTPGDNSPLHF.

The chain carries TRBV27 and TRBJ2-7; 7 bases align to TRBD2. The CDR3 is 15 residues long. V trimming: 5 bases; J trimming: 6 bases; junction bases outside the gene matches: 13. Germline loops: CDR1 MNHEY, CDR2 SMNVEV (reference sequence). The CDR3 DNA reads TGTGCCAGCAGTGCCCGGCGGGGGACGCCCGGCGAGCAGTACTTC. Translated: CASSARRGTPGEQYF.

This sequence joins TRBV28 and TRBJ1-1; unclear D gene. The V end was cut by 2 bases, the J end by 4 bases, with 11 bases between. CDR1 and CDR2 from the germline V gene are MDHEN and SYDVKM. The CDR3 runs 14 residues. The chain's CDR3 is CASSLRQLLTEAFF. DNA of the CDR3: TGTGCCAGCAGTTTAAGGCAGCTGCTCACTGAAGCTTTCTTT.

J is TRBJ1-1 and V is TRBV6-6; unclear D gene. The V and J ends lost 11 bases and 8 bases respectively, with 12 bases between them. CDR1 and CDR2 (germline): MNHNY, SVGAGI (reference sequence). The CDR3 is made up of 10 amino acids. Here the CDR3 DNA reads TGTGCCGGATACGATAACGAAGCTTTCTTT. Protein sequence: CAGYDNEAFF.

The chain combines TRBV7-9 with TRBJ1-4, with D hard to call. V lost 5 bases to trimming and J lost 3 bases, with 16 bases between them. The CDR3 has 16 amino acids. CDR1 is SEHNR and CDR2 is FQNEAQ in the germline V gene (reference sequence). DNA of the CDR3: TGTGCCAGCAGCGATAGAGGTACAAGAGCTAATGAAAAACTGTTTTTT. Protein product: CASSDRGTRANEKLFF.

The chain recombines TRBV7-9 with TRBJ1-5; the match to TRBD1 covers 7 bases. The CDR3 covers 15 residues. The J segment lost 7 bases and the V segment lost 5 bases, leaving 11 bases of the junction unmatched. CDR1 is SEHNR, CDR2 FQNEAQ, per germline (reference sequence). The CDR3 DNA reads TGTGCCAGCAGCACCGGGACAGTTGGAGGGCAGCCCCAGCATTTT. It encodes CASSTGTVGGQPQHF.

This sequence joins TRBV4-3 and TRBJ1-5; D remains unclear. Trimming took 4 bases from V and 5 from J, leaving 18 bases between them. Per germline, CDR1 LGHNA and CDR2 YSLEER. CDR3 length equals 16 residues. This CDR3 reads CASSLNLGFKDQPQHF. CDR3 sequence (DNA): TGCGCCAGCAGCCTAAACTTGGGGTTTAAAGATCAGCCCCAGCATTTT.

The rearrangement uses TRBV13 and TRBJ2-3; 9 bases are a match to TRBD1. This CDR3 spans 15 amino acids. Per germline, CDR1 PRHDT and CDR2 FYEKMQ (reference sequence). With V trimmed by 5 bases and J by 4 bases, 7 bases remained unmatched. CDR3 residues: CASSPGDRGSDTQYF. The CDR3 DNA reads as TGTGCCAGCAGCCCCGGAGACAGGGGGTCAGATACGCAGTATTTT. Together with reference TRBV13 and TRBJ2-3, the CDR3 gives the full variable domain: AAGVIQSPRHLIKEKRETATLKCYPIPRHDTVYWYQQGPGQDPQFLISFYEKMQSDKGSIPDRFSAQQFSDYHSELNMSSLELGDSALYFCASSPGDRGSDTQYFGPGTRLTVL.

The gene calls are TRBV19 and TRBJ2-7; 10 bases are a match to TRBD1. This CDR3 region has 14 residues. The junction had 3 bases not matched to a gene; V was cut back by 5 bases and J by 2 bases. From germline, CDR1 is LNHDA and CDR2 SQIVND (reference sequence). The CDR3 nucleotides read TGTGCCAGTAGTTCCGGGACAGGGGCCTACGAGCAGTACTTC. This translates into CASSSGTGAYEQYF.

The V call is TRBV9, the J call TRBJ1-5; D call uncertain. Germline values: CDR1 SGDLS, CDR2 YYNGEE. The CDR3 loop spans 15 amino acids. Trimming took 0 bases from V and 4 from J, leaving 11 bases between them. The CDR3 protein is CASSVEWEGNQPQHF. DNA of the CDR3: TGTGCCAGCAGCGTAGAGTGGGAGGGTAATCAGCCCCAGCATTTT.

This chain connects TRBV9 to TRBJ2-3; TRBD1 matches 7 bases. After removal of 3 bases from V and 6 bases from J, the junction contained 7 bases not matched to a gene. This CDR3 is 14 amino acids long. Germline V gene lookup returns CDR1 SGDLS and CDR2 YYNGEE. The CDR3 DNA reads TGTGCCAGCAGCGAGACAACAGGGGCGGATACGCAGTATTTT. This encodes CASSETTGADTQYF.

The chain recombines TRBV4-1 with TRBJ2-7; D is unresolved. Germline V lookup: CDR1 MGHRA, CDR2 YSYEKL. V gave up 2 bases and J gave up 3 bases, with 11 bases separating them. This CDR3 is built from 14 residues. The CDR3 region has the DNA TGCGCCAGCAGCCAAATCAGATCGGGCTACGAGCAGTACTTC. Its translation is CASSQIRSGYEQYF.

Written as DNA, the CDR3 is TGTGCCAGCAGCTCCCGACAGGGACACAATGAGCAGTTCTTC. Translated, it gives CASSSRQGHNEQFF. The rearrangement links TRBV11-3 to TRBJ2-1; 7 bases agree with TRBD1. This CDR3 region has 14 residues. V gave up 4 bases and J gave up 5 bases; unmatched junction bases: 5. Germline loops: CDR1 SGHNT, CDR2 YENEEA.

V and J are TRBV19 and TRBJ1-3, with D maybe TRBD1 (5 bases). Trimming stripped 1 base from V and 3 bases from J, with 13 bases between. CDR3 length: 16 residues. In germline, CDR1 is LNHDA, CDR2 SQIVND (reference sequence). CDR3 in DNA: TGTGCCAGTAGTATAGCCGGGACCGGGTATGGAAACACCATATATTTT. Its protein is CASSIAGTGYGNTIYF.